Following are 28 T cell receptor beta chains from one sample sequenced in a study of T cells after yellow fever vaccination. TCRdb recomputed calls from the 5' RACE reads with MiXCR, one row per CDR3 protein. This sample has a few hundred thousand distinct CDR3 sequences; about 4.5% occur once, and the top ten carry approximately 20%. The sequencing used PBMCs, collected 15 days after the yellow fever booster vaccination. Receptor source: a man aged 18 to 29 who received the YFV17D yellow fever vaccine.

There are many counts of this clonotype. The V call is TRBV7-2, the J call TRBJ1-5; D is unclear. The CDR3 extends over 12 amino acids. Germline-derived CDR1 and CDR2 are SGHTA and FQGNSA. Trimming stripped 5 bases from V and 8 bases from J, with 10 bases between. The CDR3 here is CASSPPREPQHF. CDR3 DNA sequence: TGTGCCAGCAGCCCTCCTCGCGAGCCCCAGCATTTT.

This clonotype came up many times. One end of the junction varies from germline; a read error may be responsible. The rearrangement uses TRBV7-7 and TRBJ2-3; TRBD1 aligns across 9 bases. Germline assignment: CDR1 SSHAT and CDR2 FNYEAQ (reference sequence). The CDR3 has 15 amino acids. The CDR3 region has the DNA TGTGCTAGCAGCGTTGACAGGGGGGGCACAGATACGCAGTATTTT. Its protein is CASSVDRGGTDTQYF.

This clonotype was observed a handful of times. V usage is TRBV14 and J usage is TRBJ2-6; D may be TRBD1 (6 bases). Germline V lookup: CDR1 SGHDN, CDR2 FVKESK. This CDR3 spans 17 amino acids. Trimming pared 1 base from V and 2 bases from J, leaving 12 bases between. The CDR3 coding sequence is TGTGCCAGCAGCCAAGTTGGACAGTCGGCTGGGGCCAACGTCCTGACTTTC. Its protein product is CASSQVGQSAGANVLTF.

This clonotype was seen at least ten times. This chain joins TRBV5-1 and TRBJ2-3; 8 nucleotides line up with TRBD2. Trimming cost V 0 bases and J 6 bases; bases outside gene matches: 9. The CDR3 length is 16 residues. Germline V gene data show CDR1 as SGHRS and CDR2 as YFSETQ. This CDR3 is CASSLGVSGEADTQYF. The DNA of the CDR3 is TGCGCCAGCAGCTTGGGAGTTAGCGGGGAGGCCGATACGCAGTATTTT.

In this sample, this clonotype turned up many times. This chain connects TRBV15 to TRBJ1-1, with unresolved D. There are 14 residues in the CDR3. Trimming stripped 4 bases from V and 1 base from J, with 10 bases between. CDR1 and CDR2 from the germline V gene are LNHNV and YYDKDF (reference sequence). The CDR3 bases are TGTGCCACCAGCATCGAGGGAGCGAACACTGAAGCTTTCTTT. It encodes CATSIEGANTEAFF.

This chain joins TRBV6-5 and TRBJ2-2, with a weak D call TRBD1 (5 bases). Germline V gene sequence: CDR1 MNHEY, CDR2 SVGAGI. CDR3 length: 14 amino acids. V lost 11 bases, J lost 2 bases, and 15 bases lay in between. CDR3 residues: CACRRQLNTGELFF. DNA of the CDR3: TGTGCCTGCCGGAGACAGCTAAACACCGGGGAGCTGTTTTTT.

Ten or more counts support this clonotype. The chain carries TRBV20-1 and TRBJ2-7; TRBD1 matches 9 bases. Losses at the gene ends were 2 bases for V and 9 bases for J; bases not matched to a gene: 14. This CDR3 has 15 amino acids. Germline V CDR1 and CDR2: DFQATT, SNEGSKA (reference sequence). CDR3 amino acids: CSARRTGDFFSGQYF. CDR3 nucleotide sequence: TGCAGTGCTAGAAGGACAGGGGACTTCTTCTCAGGGCAGTACTTC.

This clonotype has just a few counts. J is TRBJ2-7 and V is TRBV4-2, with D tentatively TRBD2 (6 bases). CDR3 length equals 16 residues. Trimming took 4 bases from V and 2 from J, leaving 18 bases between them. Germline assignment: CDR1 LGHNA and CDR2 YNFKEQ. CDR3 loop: CASSPRDSSGTYEQYF. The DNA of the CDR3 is TGTGCCAGCAGCCCGCGGGACTCAAGTGGGACCTACGAGCAGTACTTC.

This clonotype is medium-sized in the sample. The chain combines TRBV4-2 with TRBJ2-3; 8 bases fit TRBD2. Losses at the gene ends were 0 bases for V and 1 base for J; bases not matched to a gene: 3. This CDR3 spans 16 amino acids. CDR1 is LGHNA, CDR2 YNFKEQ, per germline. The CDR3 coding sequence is TGTGCCAGCAGCCAAGATCGAGCGGGGGGCACAGATACGCAGTATTTT. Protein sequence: CASSQDRAGGTDTQYF.

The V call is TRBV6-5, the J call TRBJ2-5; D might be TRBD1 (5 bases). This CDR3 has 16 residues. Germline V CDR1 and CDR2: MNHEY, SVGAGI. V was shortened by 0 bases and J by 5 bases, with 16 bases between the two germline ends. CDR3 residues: CASSYSAGSFGETQYF. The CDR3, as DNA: TGTGCCAGCAGTTACTCGGCAGGGTCATTCGGGGAGACCCAGTACTTC.

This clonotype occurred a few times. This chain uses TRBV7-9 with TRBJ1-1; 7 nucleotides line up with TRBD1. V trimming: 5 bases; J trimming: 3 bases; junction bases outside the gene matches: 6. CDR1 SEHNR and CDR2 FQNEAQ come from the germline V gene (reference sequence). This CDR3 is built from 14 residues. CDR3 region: CASSTTGADTEAFF. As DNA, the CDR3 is TGTGCCAGCAGCACCACAGGGGCGGACACTGAAGCTTTCTTT.

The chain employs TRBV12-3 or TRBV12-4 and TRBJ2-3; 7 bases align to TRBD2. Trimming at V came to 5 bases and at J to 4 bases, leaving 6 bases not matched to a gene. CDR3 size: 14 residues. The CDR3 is CASSPGLLPDTQYF. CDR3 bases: TGTGCCAGCAGTCCGGGACTATTACCAGATACGCAGTATTTT.

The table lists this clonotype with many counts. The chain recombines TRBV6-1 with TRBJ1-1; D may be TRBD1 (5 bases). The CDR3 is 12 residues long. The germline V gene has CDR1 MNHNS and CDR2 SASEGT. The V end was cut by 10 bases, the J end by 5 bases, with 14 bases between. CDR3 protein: CAIIQGYTEAFF. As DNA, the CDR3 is TGTGCCATCATCCAGGGATATACTGAAGCTTTCTTT.

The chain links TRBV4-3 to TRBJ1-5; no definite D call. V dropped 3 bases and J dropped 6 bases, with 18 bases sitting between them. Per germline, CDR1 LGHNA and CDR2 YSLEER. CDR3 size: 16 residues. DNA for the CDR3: TGCGCCAGCAGCCACTTCGGTCCCGAGGGCAGTCAGCCCCAGCATTTT. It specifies CASSHFGPEGSQPQHF.

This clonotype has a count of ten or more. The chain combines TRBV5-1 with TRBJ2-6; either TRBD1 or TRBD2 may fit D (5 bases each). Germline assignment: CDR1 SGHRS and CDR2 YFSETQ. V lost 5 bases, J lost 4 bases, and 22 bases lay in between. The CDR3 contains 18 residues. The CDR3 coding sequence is TGCGCCAGCAGGGGAAGACCGGGAAGGGGCAACGGGGCCAACGTCCTGACTTTC. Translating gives CASRGRPGRGNGANVLTF.

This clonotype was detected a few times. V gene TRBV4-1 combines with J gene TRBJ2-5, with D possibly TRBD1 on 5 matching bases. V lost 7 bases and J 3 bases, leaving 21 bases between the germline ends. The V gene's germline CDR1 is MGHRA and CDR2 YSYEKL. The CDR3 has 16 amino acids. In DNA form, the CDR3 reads TGCGCCAGCAAACCTCTCTGGGGCAGGGTAGAAGAGACCCAGTACTTC. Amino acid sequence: CASKPLWGRVEETQYF.

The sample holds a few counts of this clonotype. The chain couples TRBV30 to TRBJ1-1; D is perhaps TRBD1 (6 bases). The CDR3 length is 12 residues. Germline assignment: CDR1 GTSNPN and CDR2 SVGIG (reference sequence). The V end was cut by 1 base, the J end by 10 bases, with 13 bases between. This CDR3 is CAWSAGGGRAFF. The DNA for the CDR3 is TGTGCCTGGAGTGCCGGAGGGGGTCGAGCTTTCTTT.

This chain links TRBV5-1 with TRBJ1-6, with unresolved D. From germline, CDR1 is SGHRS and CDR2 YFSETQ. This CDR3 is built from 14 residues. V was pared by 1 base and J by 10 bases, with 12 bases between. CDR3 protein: CASSLHVVESPLHF. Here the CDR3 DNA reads TGCGCCAGCAGCTTGCACGTCGTGGAATCACCCCTCCACTTT.

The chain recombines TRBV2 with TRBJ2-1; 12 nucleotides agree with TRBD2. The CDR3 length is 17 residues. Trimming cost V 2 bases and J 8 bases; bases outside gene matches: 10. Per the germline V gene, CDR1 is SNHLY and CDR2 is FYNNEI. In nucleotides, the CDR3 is TGTGCCAGCAGTGAAACGACTAGCGGGGGATTTAGCTATGAGCAGTTCTTC. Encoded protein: CASSETTSGGFSYEQFF.

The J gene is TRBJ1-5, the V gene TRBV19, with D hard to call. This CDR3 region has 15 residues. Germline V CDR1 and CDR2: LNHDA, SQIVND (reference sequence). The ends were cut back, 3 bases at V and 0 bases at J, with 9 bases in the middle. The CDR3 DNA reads TGTGCCAGTAGTATTGCGAGATATAGCAATCAGCCCCAGCATTTT. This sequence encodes CASSIARYSNQPQHF.

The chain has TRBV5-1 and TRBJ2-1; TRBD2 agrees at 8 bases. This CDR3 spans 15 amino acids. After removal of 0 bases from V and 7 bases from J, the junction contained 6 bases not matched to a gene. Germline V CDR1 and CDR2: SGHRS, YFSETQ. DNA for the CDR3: TGCGCCAGCAGCTTGGATTTGCGGGGGGAGAATGAGCAGTTCTTC. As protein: CASSLDLRGENEQFF.

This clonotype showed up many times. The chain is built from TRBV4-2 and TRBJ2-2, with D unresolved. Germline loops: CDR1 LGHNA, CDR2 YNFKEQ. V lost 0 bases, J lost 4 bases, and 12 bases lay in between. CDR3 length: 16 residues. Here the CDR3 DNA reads TGTGCCAGCAGCCAAGAAAGGTCCCTACGCACCGGGGAGCTGTTTTTT. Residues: CASSQERSLRTGELFF.

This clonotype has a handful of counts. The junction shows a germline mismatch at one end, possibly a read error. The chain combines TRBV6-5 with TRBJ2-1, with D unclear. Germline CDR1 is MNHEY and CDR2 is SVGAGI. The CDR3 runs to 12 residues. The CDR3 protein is CACLLSDNEQFF. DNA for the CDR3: TGTGCCTGCTTGCTCTCCGACAATGAGCAGTTCTTC.

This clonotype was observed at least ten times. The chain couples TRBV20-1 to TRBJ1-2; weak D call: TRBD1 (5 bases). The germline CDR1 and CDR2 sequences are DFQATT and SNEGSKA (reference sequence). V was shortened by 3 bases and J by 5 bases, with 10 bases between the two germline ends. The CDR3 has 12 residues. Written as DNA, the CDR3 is TGCAGTGCTAGTGACAGTACTTATGGCTACACCTTC. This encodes CSASDSTYGYTF.

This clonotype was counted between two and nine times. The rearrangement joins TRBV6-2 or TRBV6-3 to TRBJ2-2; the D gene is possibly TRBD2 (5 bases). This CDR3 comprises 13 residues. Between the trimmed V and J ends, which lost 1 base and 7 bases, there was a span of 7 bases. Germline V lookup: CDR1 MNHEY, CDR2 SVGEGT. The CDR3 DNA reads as TGTGCCAGCAGTTACTATGAGGGCGGGGAGCTGTTTTTT. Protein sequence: CASSYYEGGELFF.

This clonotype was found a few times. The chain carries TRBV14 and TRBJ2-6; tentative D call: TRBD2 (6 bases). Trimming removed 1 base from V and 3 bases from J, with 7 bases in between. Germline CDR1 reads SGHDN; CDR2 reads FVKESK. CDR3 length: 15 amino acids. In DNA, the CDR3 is TGTGCCAGCAGCCAAGGCGGGGTTGGGGCCAACGTCCTGACTTTC. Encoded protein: CASSQGGVGANVLTF.

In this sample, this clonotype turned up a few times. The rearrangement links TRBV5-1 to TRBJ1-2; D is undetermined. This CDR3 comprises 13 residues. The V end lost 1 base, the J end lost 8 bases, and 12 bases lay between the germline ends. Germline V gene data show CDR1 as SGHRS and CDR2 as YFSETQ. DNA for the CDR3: TGCGCCAGCAGCTTGTTCGGGATGGAAGGCTACACCTTC. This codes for CASSLFGMEGYTF.

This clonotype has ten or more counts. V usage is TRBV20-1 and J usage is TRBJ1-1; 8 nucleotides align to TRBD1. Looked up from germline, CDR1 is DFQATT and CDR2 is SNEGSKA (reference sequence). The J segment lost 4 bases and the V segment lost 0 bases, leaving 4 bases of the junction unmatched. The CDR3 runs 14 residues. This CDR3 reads CSARDNRGTTEAFF. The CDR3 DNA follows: TGCAGTGCTAGAGATAACAGGGGGACCACTGAAGCTTTCTTT.